This TCR beta chain emerged from a study of tumor and adjacent non-tumor tissue in lung cancer. Background on the study: There were about twelve adenocarcinoma, a couple of squamous cell carcinoma and 1 small cell lung cancer cases. The study, taken as a whole, reports: Significantly higher TCR diversity was found in tumor than normal lung.

Germline lookup yields CDR1 SGHNT and CDR2 YYREEE (reference sequence). This CDR3 comprises 15 residues. With V trimmed by 2 bases and J by 7 bases, 9 bases remained unmatched. Comment on this clonotype: Its antigen is unknown.

No cell sorting was done before RNA was extracted from the tissue. Three rounds of nested PCR, following a modified ARM-PCR protocol, produced the TCRbeta library. TCRdb ran MiXCR on the multiplex PCR reads and lists one entry per CDR3 protein. The table lists tens of thousands of distinct CDR3 sequences, roughly 60% of them singletons. The rearrangement links TRBV5-4 to TRBJ2-3, with TRBD1 identical over 8 bases. The sequenced sample was lung tumor tissue. The source is a man in his fifties with non-small cell lung cancer. CDR3 sequence (DNA): TGTGCCAGCAGCTTCCCGACAGGGGCTTTGAATACGCAGTATTTT. Translating gives CASSFPTGALNTQYF.